Described below is a single T cell receptor beta chain sequence and its context. As yet, its antigen is unknown. Primers: 60 Vbeta forward and 13 Jbeta reverse. Here immunoSEQ multiplex PCR was the method, and the copy in TCRdb shows in-frame clones only, minus some. The sample consists of about 140,000 clones, about 80% of them appearing once. The data belong to a study of cytomegalovirus exposure and HLA in healthy donors. Study summary: A prior study identified 117 million unique TCR beta sequences from about 200 million T cells.

The CDR3 is 12 residues long. There were likely unrecorded immune exposures, though donors were nominally healthy when sampled. Study results and limitations: Earlier analysis looked at TCR beta V segments, and most were productive about 87% or about 30% of the time. Further analysis was carried out later, and it showed several of the most significant clusters appearing linked to common viral pathogens.

This sequence originates from a man aged 40-50 years in good health and CMV-seronegative. Sample: PBMCs. The chain recombines TRBV21-1 with TRBJ1-2. TRBV21-1 is annotated as a pseudogene. DNA for the CDR3: TGTGCCAGCAGCAAAGACCGAGGTGGCTACACCTTC. This translates into CASSKDRGGYTF.